The clone carrying this T cell receptor (beta chain) was detected many times. The data stem from a study of early T cells in non-severe SARS-CoV-2 infection. The V gene end was trimmed by 4 bases and the J gene end by 8 bases; junction bases not matched to a gene: 9. Germline V gene sequence: CDR1 SEHNR, CDR2 FQNEAQ (reference sequence). This CDR3 is built from 16 residues. Each CDR3 protein gets one entry after TCRdb re-called the 5' RACE reads with MiXCR. Among 45,000 to 60,000 distinct CDR3 sequences listed, 9.3% were seen once. The TCR sequence derives from an adult who was a healthcare worker with PCR-confirmed SARS-CoV-2 infection or an uninfected control (not recorded which). V usage is TRBV7-9 and J usage is TRBJ2-1, with TRBD2 matching 12 bases. Sequenced material: whole blood. The CDR3, as DNA: TGTGCCAGCAGCTCTGGACTAGCGGGGACCGTCGATGAGCAGTTCTTC. This encodes CASSSGLAGTVDEQFF.